The clone carrying this T cell receptor beta chain has a handful of counts. As yet, its antigen is unknown. This entry belongs to a study of identical twins. This CDR3 is built from 15 residues. Germline lookup yields CDR1 LNHNV and CDR2 YYDKDF (reference sequence). With 1 base removed from V and 0 bases from J, the gap between germline ends came to 9 bases. Template switching added a universal primer binding site, and final cDNA carried unique molecular identifiers. TCRdb analysed the 5' RACE reads with MiXCR anew, one entry per CDR3 protein. Here the sample spans 500,000 to 700,000 distinct CDR3 sequences, just over 7% being singletons. Healthy Caucasians supplied all donations. Study observations and caveats: Modelling underestimated the level of out-of-frame TCR alpha sharing observed in monozygotic twins.

In addition, the sample was reused for a study of yellow fever vaccine responses in identical twins.

The chain is built from TRBV15 and TRBJ1-1, with D possibly matching TRBD1 (5 bases). The sequence was collected from a woman younger than 35 in good health. Specimen: PBMCs. CDR3 region: CATSRGDGLNTEAFF. The CDR3 bases are TGTGCCACCAGCAGAGGGGACGGTTTGAACACTGAAGCTTTCTTT.